This T cell receptor beta chain was found in a study of CD8 T cells in Susac syndrome. Reverse transcription of roughly 0.5 to 1 ug RNA was carried out with random hexamers. TCRdb re-derived calls from the immunoSEQ multiplex PCR reads in MiXCR, one entry per CDR3 protein. This sample yields approximately 170,000 distinct CDR3 sequences, of which approximately 90% are seen a single time; approximately 0.075% belongs to the top ten. CD8+ and CD4+ T cells circulating in blood were sequenced for TCR beta. The controls, all healthy donors, were matched for age and sex. The CDR3 spans 13 residues. The V end was cut by 3 bases, the J end by 6 bases, with 15 bases between. CDR1 is DFQATT, CDR2 SNEGSKA, per germline (reference sequence).

This chain uses TRBV20-1 with TRBJ2-7, with D perhaps matching TRBD2 (5 bases). The receptor was derived from a human donor in good health. The sample consisted of CD4+ T cells from PBMCs. The CDR3 region is CSASDRGPREQYF. CDR3 in DNA: TGCAGTGCTAGTGACCGGGGTCCTCGCGAGCAGTACTTC.